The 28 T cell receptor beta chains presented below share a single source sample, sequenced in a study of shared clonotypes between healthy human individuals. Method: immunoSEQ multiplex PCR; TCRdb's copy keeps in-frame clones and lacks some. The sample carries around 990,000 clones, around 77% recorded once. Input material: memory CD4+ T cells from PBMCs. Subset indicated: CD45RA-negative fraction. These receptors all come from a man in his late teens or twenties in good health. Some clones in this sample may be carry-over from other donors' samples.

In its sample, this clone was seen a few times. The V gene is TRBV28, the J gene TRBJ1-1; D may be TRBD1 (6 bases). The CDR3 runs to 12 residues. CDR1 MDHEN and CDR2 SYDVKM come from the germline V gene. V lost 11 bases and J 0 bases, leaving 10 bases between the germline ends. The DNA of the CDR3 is TGTGCCGTGGGACAACTGAACACTGAAGCTTTCTTT. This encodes CAVGQLNTEAFF.

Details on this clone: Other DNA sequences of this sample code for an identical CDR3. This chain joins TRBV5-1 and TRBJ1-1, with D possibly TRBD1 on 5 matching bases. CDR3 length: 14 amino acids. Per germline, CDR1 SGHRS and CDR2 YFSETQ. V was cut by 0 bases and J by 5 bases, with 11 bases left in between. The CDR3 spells CASSLAGGGTEAFF. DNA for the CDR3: TGCGCCAGCAGCTTGGCCGGCGGGGGAACTGAAGCTTTCTTT.

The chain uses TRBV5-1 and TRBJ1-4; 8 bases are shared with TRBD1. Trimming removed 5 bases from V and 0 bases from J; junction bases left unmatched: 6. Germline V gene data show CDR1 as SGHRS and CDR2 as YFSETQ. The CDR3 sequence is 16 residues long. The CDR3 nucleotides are TGCGCCAGCAGTTGGGACAGGCCTACAACTAATGAAAAACTGTTTTTT. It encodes CASSWDRPTTNEKLFF. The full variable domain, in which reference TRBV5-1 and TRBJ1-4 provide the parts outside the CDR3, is KAGVTQTPRYLIKTRGQQVTLSCSPISGHRSVSWYQQTPGQGLQFLFEYFSETQRNKGNFPGRFSGRQFSNSRSEMNVSTLELGDSALYLCASSWDRPTTNEKLFFGSGTQLSVL.

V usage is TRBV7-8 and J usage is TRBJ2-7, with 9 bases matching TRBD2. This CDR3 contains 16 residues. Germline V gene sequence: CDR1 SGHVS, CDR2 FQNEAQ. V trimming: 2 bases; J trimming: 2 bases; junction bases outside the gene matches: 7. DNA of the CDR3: TGTGCCAGCAGCTTAAATTCAGCTAGCGGGACCTACGAGCAGTACTTC. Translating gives CASSLNSASGTYEQYF.

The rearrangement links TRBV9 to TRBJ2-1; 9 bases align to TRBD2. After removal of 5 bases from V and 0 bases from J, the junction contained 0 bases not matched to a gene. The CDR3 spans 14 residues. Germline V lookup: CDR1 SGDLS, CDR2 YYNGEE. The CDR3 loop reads CASSSGSSYNEQFF. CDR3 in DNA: TGTGCCAGCAGTAGCGGGAGCTCCTACAATGAGCAGTTCTTC.

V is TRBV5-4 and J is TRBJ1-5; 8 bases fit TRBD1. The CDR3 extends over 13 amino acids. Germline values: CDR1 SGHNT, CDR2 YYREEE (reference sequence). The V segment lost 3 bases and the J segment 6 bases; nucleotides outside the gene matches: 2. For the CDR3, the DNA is TGTGCCAGCAGCTCACAGGGGGGTCAGCCCCAGCATTTT. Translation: CASSSQGGQPQHF.

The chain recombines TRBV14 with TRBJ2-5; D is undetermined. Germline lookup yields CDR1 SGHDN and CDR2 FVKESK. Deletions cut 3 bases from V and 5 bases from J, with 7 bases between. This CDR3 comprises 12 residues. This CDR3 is CASSQFRETQYF. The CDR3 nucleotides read TGTGCCAGCAGCCAGTTTCGGGAGACCCAGTACTTC.

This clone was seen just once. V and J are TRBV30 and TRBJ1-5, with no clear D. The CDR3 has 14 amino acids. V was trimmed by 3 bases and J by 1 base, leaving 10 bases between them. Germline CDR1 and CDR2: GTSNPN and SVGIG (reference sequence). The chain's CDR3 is CAWSRSLSNQPQHF. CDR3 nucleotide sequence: TGTGCCTGGAGCCGGTCGTTAAGCAATCAGCCCCAGCATTTT.

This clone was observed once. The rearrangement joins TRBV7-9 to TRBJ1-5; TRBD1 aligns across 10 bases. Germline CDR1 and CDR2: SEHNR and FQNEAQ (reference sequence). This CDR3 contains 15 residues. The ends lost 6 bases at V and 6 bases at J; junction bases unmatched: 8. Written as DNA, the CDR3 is TGTGCCAGCAGTCTGACAGGGGGCGGAGGTCAGCCCCAGCATTTT. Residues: CASSLTGGGGQPQHF.

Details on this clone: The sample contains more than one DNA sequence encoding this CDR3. CDR3 sequence reads: CASSLGGSNEKLFF. As DNA, the CDR3 is TGTGCCAGCAGCTTAGGGGGGTCTAATGAAAAACTGTTTTTT. The V and J genes are TRBV28 and TRBJ1-4, with a tentative D call TRBD1 (6 bases). Germline V gene data show CDR1 as MDHEN and CDR2 as SYDVKM. The ends were cut back, 6 bases at V and 3 bases at J, with 11 bases in the middle. The CDR3 contains 14 residues.

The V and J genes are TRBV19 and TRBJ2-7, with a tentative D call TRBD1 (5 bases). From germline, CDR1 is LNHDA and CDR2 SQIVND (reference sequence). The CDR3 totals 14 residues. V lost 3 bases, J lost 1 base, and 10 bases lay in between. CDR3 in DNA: TGTGCCAGTAGTATGGGGCCAGGGTCCTACGAGCAGTACTTC. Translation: CASSMGPGSYEQYF. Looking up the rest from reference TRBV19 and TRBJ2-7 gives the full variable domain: DGGITQSPKYLFRKEGQNVTLSCEQNLNHDAMYWYRQDPGQGLRLIYYSQIVNDFQKGDIAEGYSVSREKKESFPLTVTSAQKNPTAFYLCASSMGPGSYEQYFGPGTRLTVT.

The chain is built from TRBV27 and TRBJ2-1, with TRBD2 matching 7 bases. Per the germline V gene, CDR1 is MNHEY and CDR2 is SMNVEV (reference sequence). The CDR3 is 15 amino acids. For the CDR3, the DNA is TGTGCTACTAATCGTGGGGGGAGGGGCTACAATGAGCAGTTCTTC. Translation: CATNRGGRGYNEQFF.

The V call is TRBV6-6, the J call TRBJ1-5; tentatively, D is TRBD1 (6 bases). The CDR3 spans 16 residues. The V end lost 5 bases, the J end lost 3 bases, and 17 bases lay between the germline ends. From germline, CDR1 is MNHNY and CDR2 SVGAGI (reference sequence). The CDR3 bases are TGTGCCAGCAGTGCTACAGGGTGGGCCACCAATCAGCCCCAGCATTTT. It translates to CASSATGWATNQPQHF.

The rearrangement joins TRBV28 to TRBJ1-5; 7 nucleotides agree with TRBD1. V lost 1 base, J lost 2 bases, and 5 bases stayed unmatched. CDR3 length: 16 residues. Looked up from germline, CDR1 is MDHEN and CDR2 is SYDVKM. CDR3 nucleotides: TGTGCCAGCAGTTTATATCGAGGGGGCGGCAATCAGCCCCAGCATTTT. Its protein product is CASSLYRGGGNQPQHF. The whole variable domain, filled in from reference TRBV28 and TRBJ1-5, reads DVKVTQSSRYLVKRTGEKVFLECVQDMDHENMFWYRQDPGLGLRLIYFSYDVKMKEKGDIPEGYSVSREKKERFSLILESASTNQTSMYLCASSLYRGGGNQPQHFGDGTRLSIL.

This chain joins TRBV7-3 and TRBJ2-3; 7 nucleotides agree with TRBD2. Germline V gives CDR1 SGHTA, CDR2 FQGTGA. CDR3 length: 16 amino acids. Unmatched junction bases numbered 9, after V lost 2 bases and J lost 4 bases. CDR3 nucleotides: TGTGCCAGCAGCTTAGGGTCGGGAGGAGTTGCAGATACGCAGTATTTT. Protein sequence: CASSLGSGGVADTQYF.

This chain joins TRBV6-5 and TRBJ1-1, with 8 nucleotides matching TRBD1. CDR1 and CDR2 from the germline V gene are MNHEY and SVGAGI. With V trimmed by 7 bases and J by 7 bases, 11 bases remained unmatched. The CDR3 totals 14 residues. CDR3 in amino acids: CASTPGPGQGEAFF. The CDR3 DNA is TGTGCCAGCACCCCGGGTCCCGGACAGGGTGAAGCTTTCTTT.

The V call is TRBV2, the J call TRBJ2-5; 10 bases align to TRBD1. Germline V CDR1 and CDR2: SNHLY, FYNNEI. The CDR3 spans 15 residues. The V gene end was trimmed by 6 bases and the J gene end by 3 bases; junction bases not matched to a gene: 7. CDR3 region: CASSRDGTGEETQYF. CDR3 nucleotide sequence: TGTGCCAGCAGCCGAGACGGGACAGGGGAAGAGACCCAGTACTTC.

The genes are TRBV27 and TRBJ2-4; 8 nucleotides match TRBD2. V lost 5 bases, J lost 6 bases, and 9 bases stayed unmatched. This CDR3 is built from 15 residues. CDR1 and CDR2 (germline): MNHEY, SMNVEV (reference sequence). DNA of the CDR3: TGTGCCAGCAGTCCCCTGGGACTAGAGGGAAACATTCAGTACTTC. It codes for CASSPLGLEGNIQYF.

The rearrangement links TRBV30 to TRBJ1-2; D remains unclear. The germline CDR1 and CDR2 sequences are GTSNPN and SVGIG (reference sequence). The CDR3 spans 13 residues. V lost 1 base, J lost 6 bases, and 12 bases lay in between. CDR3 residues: CAWSGQAVNGYTF. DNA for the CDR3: TGTGCCTGGAGTGGGCAGGCTGTAAATGGCTACACCTTC. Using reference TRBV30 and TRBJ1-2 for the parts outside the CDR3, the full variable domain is SQTIHQWPATLVQPVGSPLSLECTVEGTSNPNLYWYRQAAGRGLQLLFYSVGIGQISSEVPQNLSASRPQDRQFILSSKKLLLSDSGFYLCAWSGQAVNGYTFGSGTRLTVV.

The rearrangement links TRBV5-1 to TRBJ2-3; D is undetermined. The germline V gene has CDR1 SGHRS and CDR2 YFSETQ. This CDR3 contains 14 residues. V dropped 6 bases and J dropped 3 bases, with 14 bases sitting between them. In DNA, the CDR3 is TGCGCCAGCACCTCCCCGGCATTGACAGATACGCAGTATTTT. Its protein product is CASTSPALTDTQYF.

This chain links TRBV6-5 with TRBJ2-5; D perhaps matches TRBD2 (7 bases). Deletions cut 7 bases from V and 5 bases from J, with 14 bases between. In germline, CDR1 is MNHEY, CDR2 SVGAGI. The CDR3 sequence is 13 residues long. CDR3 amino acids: CASKGGVRETQYF. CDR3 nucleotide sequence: TGTGCCAGCAAGGGGGGGGTGCGGGAGACCCAGTACTTC.

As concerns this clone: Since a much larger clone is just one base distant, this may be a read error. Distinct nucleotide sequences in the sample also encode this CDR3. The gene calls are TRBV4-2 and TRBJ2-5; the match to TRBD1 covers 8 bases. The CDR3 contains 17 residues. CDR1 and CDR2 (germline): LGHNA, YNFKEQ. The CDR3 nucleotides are TGTGCTAGCAGCCAAAGACAGGGGATAGAGTACCAAGAGACCCAGTACTTC. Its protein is CASSQRQGIEYQETQYF.

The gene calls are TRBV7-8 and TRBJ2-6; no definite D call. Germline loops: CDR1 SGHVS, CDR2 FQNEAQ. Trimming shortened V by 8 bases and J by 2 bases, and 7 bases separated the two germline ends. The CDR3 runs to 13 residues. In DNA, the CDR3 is TGTGCCAGCGTAGCAGCTGGGGCCAACGTCCTGACTTTC. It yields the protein CASVAAGANVLTF.

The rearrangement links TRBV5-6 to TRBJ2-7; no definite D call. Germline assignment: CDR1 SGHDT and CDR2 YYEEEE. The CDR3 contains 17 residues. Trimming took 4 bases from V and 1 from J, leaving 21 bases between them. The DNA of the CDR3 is TGTGCCAGCAGCCCTCCGCCCGGCAAAGAAGGATCCTACGAGCAGTACTTC. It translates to CASSPPPGKEGSYEQYF.

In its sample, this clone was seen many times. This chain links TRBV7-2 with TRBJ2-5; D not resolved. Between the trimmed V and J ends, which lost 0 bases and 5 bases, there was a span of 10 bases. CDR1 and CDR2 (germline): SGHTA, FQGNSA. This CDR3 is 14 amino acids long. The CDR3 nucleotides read TGTGCCAGCAGCTTAGCCTTCACCTGGGAGACCCAGTACTTC. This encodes CASSLAFTWETQYF. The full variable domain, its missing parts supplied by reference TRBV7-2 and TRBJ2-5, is GAGVSQSPSNKVTEKGKDVELRCDPISGHTALYWYRQSLGQGLEFLIYFQGNSAPDKSGLPSDRFSAERTGGSVSTLTIQRTQQEDSAVYLCASSLAFTWETQYFGPGTRLLVL.

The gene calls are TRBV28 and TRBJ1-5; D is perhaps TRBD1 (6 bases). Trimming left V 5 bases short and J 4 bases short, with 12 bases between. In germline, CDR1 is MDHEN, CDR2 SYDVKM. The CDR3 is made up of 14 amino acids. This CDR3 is CASSKLQGNQPQHF. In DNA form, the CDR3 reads TGTGCCAGCAGTAAACTCCAGGGGAATCAGCCCCAGCATTTT. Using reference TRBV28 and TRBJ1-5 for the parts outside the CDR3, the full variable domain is DVKVTQSSRYLVKRTGEKVFLECVQDMDHENMFWYRQDPGLGLRLIYFSYDVKMKEKGDIPEGYSVSREKKERFSLILESASTNQTSMYLCASSKLQGNQPQHFGDGTRLSIL.

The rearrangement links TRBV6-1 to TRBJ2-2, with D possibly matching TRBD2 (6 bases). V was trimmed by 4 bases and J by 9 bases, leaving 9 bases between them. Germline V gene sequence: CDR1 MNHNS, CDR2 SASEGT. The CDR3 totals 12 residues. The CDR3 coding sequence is TGTGCCAGCAGTGCCGCGGGAAGGGAGCTGTTTTTT. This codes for CASSAAGRELFF.

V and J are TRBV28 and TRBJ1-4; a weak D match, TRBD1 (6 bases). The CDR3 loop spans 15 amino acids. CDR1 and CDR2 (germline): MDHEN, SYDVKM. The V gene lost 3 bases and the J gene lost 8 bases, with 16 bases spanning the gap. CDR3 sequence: CASSFLQGGGEKLFF. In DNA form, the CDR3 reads TGTGCCAGCAGTTTCCTACAGGGCGGGGGAGAAAAACTGTTTTTT.